This entry concerns a single TCR beta chain. At least ten counts were recorded for this clonotype. It lacks a known antigen. No much larger clonotype is one base removed from it; base qualities were not supplied. The data are from a study of T cells in Graves' hyperthyroidism and ophthalmopathy (dated by TCRdb to between 2017 and 2020). In the study overall: Peripheral blood samples were taken at initial diagnosis, before any treatment was given. TCR V-J signatures able to tell the groups apart were searched for in a discovery cohort of 90 to 100 patients, of whom approximately 40 had Graves' ophthalmopathy and about 60 had stable Graves' hyperthyroidism. After blood sampling, hyperthyroidism patients were treated with methimazole at a starting dose of 30 mg daily, and ophthalmopathy patients were treated with high-dose intravenous methylprednisolone. The 85 to 100 discovery patients were randomly split 7:3 into training and test sets. Whether ophthalmopathy could be predicted prospectively was tested in an independent validation cohort made up of roughly 19 hyperthyroidism patients plus 17 patients who later progressed to ophthalmopathy. The study also compared thyroid tissue and blood T-cell repertoires from about 6 Graves' hyperthyroidism patients. The paper reports TCR Vbeta CDR3 sequencing of 130 to 150 peripheral blood samples: under 45 ophthalmopathy, fewer than 85 hyperthyroidism and around 17 progressor patients. Overall study outcomes, separate from this receptor: A 13 V-J signature model separated ophthalmopathy from stable hyperthyroidism, with about 90% sensitivity and roughly 81% specificity in cross-validation and 80%/75% in testing. No statistical method was used to set the sample size in advance, and investigators knew the group allocation. In validation, the model predicted progression to ophthalmopathy a median of about 6 months before onset, with approximately 71% sensitivity and 72.22% specificity. Blood samples also contained most of the expanded thyroid clonotypes (frequency above 0.001), which suggests that blood repertoires may reflect thyroid immune responses.

Stable Graves' hyperthyroidism was defined as no progression to ophthalmopathy during 18 months of follow-up. Hyperthyroidism patients were newly diagnosed, with disease duration under 2 months, and aged 18 to 65 years. Exclusion was applied to patients with uncontrolled infections, other autoimmune diseases, pregnancy or lactation. Diagnoses relied on clinical symptoms, serum thyroxine and TRAb, thyroid ultrasound and orbital computed tomography. Ficoll-Paque density gradient centrifugation was used to isolate PBMCs from around 10 ml of fresh peripheral blood. Trizol reagent was used to extract total RNA, and RNA quality was then checked on an Agilent 2100 Bioanalyzer. A distance of 14 bases separates the germline ends of V and J, which lose 4 bases and 1 base respectively. The CDR3 covers 15 residues, taking in both the cysteine and the phenylalanine. Only the CDR3 DNA stays, 45 bases, in frame from base 1. CDR1 LGHDT and CDR2 YNNKEL were looked up in the germline V gene (reference sequence).

TCR beta CDR3 regions were amplified from RNA transcripts. For the first round of RT-PCR on the TCR CDR3, the HTBI primer set was used together with the Qiagen OneStep RT-PCR kit. Libraries were constructed in a second round of multiplex PCR, after which size selection and purification were performed. Paired-end sequencing of the libraries was performed with 100 bp reads on an Illumina HiSeq2000. The authors' pipeline ran thus. Raw data were processed with SOAPnuke, discarding reads with adapters, uncalled bases, mean Phred below 15, or no exact constant-primer or identifier match. COPE v1.2.5 was used to merge the high-quality paired reads, and each unique nucleotide sequence was defined as a clonotype. MiTCR v1.1 was used to align the clonotypes against IMGT TRBV, TRBD and TRBJ reference segments. Analysis was restricted to V-J combinations with a frequency above 0.0001, which covered 98% to 99.2% of repertoires. The TCS score was defined as F50 (clonal expansion) divided by E x V (chaos), with BLOSUM62-based TCRdist calculated between CDR3 peptides within each V-J. Welch's t-statistics and random forest reduced around 550 V-J features to about 13, which were used in a naive Bayes classifier (R e1071). TCRdb trimmed the raw reads at Q25, called clones with MiXCR and kept productive beta chains. A single entry per CDR3 protein holds the most common genes and DNA from its merged rows. In this record, the V and J calls reflect TCRdb's handling and not the investigators' own analysis. Within this sample are 700,000 or so distinct CDR3 sequences, with roughly 15% of them counted one time only. Around 8.1% of the sample comes from the top ten.

This TCR was recovered from a young man with Graves' hyperthyroidism. The V and J segments used are TRBV3-1 and TRBJ2-7; the D gene is perhaps TRBD1, from 6 matching bases. The sequencing input was blood. CDR3 protein: CASSRGRGYSYEQYF. The DNA sequence reads TGTGCCAGCAGCCGAGGCAGGGGATATTCCTACGAGCAGTACTTC.